Presented here are 7 T cell receptor beta chains from one specimen sequenced in a study of Ad26.COV2.S vaccination and SARS-CoV-2 variants. Treatment: around 19 received Ad26.COV2.S at low or high dose, single or two shots; roughly five received placebo; per-sample allocation not given. Day 63 after the first injection of vaccine or placebo was the sampling time. The data were produced by immunoSEQ multiplex PCR, yet TCRdb's version contains in-frame clones alone and is incomplete. The sample includes about 280,000 clones, about 87% seen only once; the top ten take about 3.5%. The material sequenced was peripheral blood, taken in a trial of Ad26.COV2.S vaccine versus placebo. The receptors originated from a person aged 18-65 years who received the Ad26.COV2.S COVID-19 vaccine or a placebo.

The chain is built from TRBV7-8 and TRBJ2-7; D unclear. The germline gives CDR1 SGHVS, CDR2 FQNEAQ. The CDR3 has 14 amino acids. V lost 0 bases, J lost 3 bases, and 9 bases lay in between. Here the CDR3 reads CASSLAIFGYEQYF. The DNA for the CDR3 is TGTGCCAGCAGCTTAGCGATCTTTGGCTACGAGCAGTACTTC.

The chain is built from TRBV2 and TRBJ1-2; possible D gene TRBD1, 6 bases. The germline V and J ends were trimmed by 8 bases and 4 bases, with 20 bases remaining between them. The CDR3 is 15 residues long. Looked up from germline, CDR1 is SNHLY and CDR2 is FYNNEI. The CDR3 loop is CASGLVGGQGYGYTF. In DNA form, the CDR3 reads TGTGCCAGCGGGCTGGTGGGGGGGCAAGGCTATGGCTACACCTTC.

CDR3: CASSLQGALGEAFF. CDR3 in DNA: TGTGCCAGCAGCCTACAGGGGGCGCTGGGTGAAGCTTTCTTT. The rearrangement uses TRBV3-1 (or the pseudogene TRBV3-2) and TRBJ1-1; 9 nucleotides match TRBD1. This CDR3 is 14 amino acids long. V shed 4 bases and J 7 bases; nucleotides not matched to a gene: 7. Germline lookup yields CDR1 LGHDT and CDR2 YNNKEL (reference sequence).

This clone was seen more than once but under ten times. This chain joins TRBV18 and TRBJ1-1; perhaps TRBD1 as D (5 bases). The V and J ends lost 3 bases and 4 bases respectively, with 15 bases between them. This CDR3 comprises 15 residues. CDR1 is KGHSH and CDR2 is LQKENI in the germline V gene. Written as DNA, the CDR3 is TGTGCCAGCTCACCCCCCGGCATGGGGGGCACTGAAGCTTTCTTT. Its translation: CASSPPGMGGTEAFF. The full variable domain, its missing parts supplied by reference TRBV18 and TRBJ1-1, is NAGVMQNPRHLVRRRGQEARLRCSPMKGHSHVYWYRQLPEEGLKFMVYLQKENIIDESGMPKERFSAEFPKEGPSILRIQQVVRGDSAAYFCASSPPGMGGTEAFFGQGTRLTVV.

This clone has more than one count but fewer than ten. V is TRBV3-1 (or the pseudogene TRBV3-2) and J is TRBJ1-1; D is ambiguous. This CDR3 contains 14 residues. Trimming took 4 bases from V and 1 from J, leaving 10 bases between them. From germline, CDR1 is LGHDT and CDR2 YNNKEL (reference sequence). This CDR3 is CASSRTGKNTEAFF. CDR3 bases: TGTGCCAGCAGCCGAACCGGGAAGAACACTGAAGCTTTCTTT.

J is TRBJ2-4 and V is TRBV20-1, with 9 bases lining up with TRBD2. Germline V gene data show CDR1 as DFQATT and CDR2 as SNEGSKA (reference sequence). V lost 3 bases to trimming and J lost 1 base; unmatched junction nucleotides: 7. CDR3 size: 16 residues. Here the CDR3 reads CSASAAAGGAKNIQYF. The CDR3 nucleotides read TGCAGTGCTAGTGCTGCGGCGGGGGGGGCCAAAAACATTCAGTACTTC.

In this sample, this clone turned up once. The J gene is TRBJ1-4, the V gene TRBV2, with D perhaps matching TRBD1 (5 bases). Germline V lookup: CDR1 SNHLY, CDR2 FYNNEI. V was trimmed by 4 bases and J by 0 bases, leaving 9 bases between them. CDR3 length: 15 amino acids. For the CDR3, the DNA is TGTGCCAGCAGTGCCGGGACGACAACTAATGAAAAACTGTTTTTT. This gives the protein CASSAGTTTNEKLFF.